The rows below give T cell receptor beta chains drawn from one sample of a study of T cell responses to AZD1222 COVID-19 vaccine. The protocol was immunoSEQ multiplex PCR, while the TCRdb copy is restricted to in-frame clones and leaves out a portion. The profile shows some 25,000 clones, more than 75% of them singletons. The sample here was peripheral blood, taken 28 days after the second AZD1222 dose. The receptors were gathered from an adult who received the AZD1222 COVID-19 vaccine. The CDR3 runs from the conserved cysteine through the conserved F or W. A D gene is named only where the DNA matches it firmly. Not all rows give a size; the values are once, few, many and, for expanded clones, a class.

V gene,J gene,D gene,clone size,CDR3 protein,CDR3 DNA
TRBV9,TRBJ1-1,.,once,CASSLGTWGTEAFF,TGTGCCAGCAGCCTTGGGACCTGGGGGACTGAAGCTTTCTTT
TRBV6-5,TRBJ2-5,TRBD1,.,CASRTGGSETQYF,TGTGCCAGCAGGACAGGGGGCTCTGAGACCCAGTACTTC
TRBV5-5,TRBJ2-4,TRBD2,.,CASSLVVAGVENIQYF,TGTGCCAGCAGCTTGGTAGTTGCGGGAGTGGAAAACATTCAGTACTTC
TRBV25-1,TRBJ2-7,.,.,CASSDPREQYF,TGTGCCAGCAGTGACCCTCGCGAGCAGTACTTC
TRBV18,TRBJ2-1,.,.,CASSPDLATYNEQFF,TGTGCCAGCTCACCAGACCTAGCGACGTACAATGAGCAGTTCTTC
TRBV24-1,TRBJ2-3,.,.,CATSDFEGGPDTQYF,TGTGCCACCAGTGATTTTGAGGGTGGCCCAGATACGCAGTATTTT
TRBV19,TRBJ2-2,.,.,CASSIYSSTGELFF,TGTGCCAGTAGTATCTACAGCAGCACCGGGGAGCTGTTTTTT
TRBV7-9,TRBJ2-1,TRBD1,.,CASSRDRGNEQFF,TGTGCCAGCAGCCGGGACAGGGGCAATGAGCAGTTCTTC
TRBV6-1,TRBJ1-2,.,.,CASSEAGRWGLYGYTF,TGTGCCAGCAGTGAAGCGGGACGGTGGGGCCTCTATGGCTACACCTTC
TRBV9,TRBJ2-2,.,.,CASNVGRGANTGELFF,TGTGCCAGCAACGTAGGGCGGGGAGCAAACACCGGGGAGCTGTTTTTT
TRBV18,TRBJ2-7,.,.,CASSPGRATYEQYF,TGTGCCAGCTCACCGGGAAGGGCGACCTACGAGCAGTACTTC
TRBV27,TRBJ1-2,TRBD1,few,CASSPGQERGYTF,TGTGCCAGCAGCCCCGGACAGGAGCGGGGCTACACCTTC
TRBV5-1,TRBJ2-2,.,.,CASSLARKRNTGELFF,TGCGCCAGCAGCTTGGCCAGGAAGCGGAACACCGGGGAGCTGTTTTTT
TRBV20-1,TRBJ1-2,.,.,CSARADGYTF,TGCAGTGCTAGGGCAGATGGCTACACCTTC
TRBV28,TRBJ2-1,.,.,CASSSRTSYNEQFF,TGTGCCAGCAGTTCCAGGACCTCCTACAATGAGCAGTTCTTC
TRBV6-5,TRBJ2-1,TRBD1,.,CASSYSNRGFDNEQFF,TGTGCCAGCAGTTACTCGAACAGGGGCTTTGACAATGAGCAGTTCTTC
TRBV19,TRBJ1-6,.,.,CASTQRGPTRSSYNSPLHF,TGTGCCAGTACCCAAAGGGGACCAACTCGGAGCTCCTATAATTCACCCCTCCACTTT
TRBV27,TRBJ1-5,TRBD1,.,CASSRGADRDRQPQHF,TGTGCCAGCAGCCGTGGAGCTGACAGGGATCGGCAGCCCCAGCATTTT
TRBV18,TRBJ1-1,TRBD1,.,CASSKVQGTGETEAFF,TGTGCCAGCTCCAAAGTTCAGGGGACAGGTGAAACTGAAGCTTTCTTT
TRBV11-2,TRBJ2-4,TRBD2,few,CASKIAGKNIQYF,TGTGCCAGCAAAATAGCGGGCAAAAACATTCAGTACTTC
TRBV9,TRBJ2-3,.,.,CASSSPRSHYSISTDTQYF,TGTGCCAGCAGCTCCCCCCGGAGTCACTACTCCATAAGCACAGATACGCAGTATTTT
TRBV28,TRBJ1-6,.,.,CASNLQRSPLHF,TGTGCCAGCAATCTTCAGCGGTCACCCCTCCACTTT
TRBV4-2,TRBJ2-5,.,.,CASSQEGGRETQYF,TGTGCCAGCAGCCAAGAAGGGGGTAGGGAGACCCAGTACTTC
TRBV30,TRBJ2-5,.,.,CAWSVARLETQYF,TGTGCCTGGAGTGTAGCCAGGTTAGAGACCCAGTACTTC
TRBV27,TRBJ2-2,.,.,CASSLSWAAFPTGELFF,TGTGCCAGCAGTTTAAGCTGGGCGGCTTTTCCGACCGGGGAGCTGTTTTTT
TRBV2,TRBJ2-3,.,.,CAAGTDTQYF,TGTGCCGCGGGTACAGATACGCAGTATTTT
TRBV6-5,TRBJ2-3,TRBD1,.,CATNRDRGLGDTQYF,TGTGCCACAAACCGGGACAGGGGGCTGGGGGATACGCAGTATTTT
TRBV5-4,TRBJ2-7,TRBD2,.,CASSSAGTSGTPYEQYF,TGTGCCAGCAGCTCTGCCGGGACTAGCGGGACCCCCTACGAGCAGTACTTC
TRBV6-2/TRBV6-3,TRBJ1-1,.,.,CASSNSPTVMNTEAFF,TGTGCCAGCAGTAACTCTCCGACAGTGATGAACACTGAAGCTTTCTTT
TRBV19,TRBJ2-5,.,few,CASSSGIKTQYF,TGTGCCAGTAGTAGCGGGATTAAGACCCAGTACTTC
TRBV7-3,TRBJ2-3,.,.,CASSLAQGTDTQYF,TGTGCCAGCAGCTTAGCCCAGGGCACAGATACGCAGTATTTT
TRBV2,TRBJ2-2,.,once,CASSGLGAGELFF,TGTGCCAGCAGTGGGCTAGGCGCCGGGGAGCTGTTTTTT
TRBV10-3,TRBJ2-3,TRBD2,once,CAISDSGEGRSTQYF,TGTGCCATCAGTGATTCTGGGGAGGGTCGGAGTACGCAGTATTTT
TRBV4-2,TRBJ2-3,TRBD2,.,CASSQDFLAGADTQYF,TGTGCCAGCAGCCAAGATTTCCTAGCGGGAGCGGATACGCAGTATTTT
TRBV4-2,TRBJ2-3,TRBD2,.,CASSQGTSGRESDTQYF,TGTGCCAGCAGCCAAGGGACTAGCGGGAGGGAGTCCGATACGCAGTATTTT
TRBV10-3,TRBJ2-5,.,.,CAISSSGQETQYF,TGTGCCATCAGCTCTTCGGGGCAAGAGACCCAGTACTTC
TRBV14,TRBJ2-7,.,.,CASGIAGEQYF,TGTGCCAGCGGGATAGCTGGGGAGCAGTACTTC
TRBV7-3,TRBJ2-7,.,once,CASSSPSVEQYF,TGTGCCAGCAGCTCTCCTAGCGTCGAGCAGTACTTC
TRBV11-2,TRBJ2-1,.,.,CASSPRGYTNEQFF,TGTGCCAGCAGCCCCCGAGGGTACACCAATGAGCAGTTCTTC
TRBV4-3,TRBJ2-5,TRBD2,.,CASSQDLGLVSETQYF,TGCGCCAGCAGCCAAGATTTGGGACTAGTGTCAGAGACCCAGTACTTC
TRBV4-3,TRBJ1-2,TRBD1,.,CASSEDGTDYGYTF,TGCGCCAGCAGCGAAGACGGGACAGACTATGGCTACACCTTC
TRBV19,TRBJ2-2,TRBD2,.,CASIRGRANTGELFF,TGTGCCAGTATTCGCGGGAGGGCCAACACCGGGGAGCTGTTTTTT
TRBV18,TRBJ2-2,TRBD1,.,CASSPTGQANTGELFF,TGTGCCAGCTCACCAACGGGACAGGCGAACACCGGGGAGCTGTTTTTT
TRBV5-1,TRBJ2-3,TRBD2,.,CASSLGTSVTDTQYF,TGCGCCAGCAGCTTGGGTACTAGCGTCACAGATACGCAGTATTTT
TRBV5-6,TRBJ1-2,.,.,CASSVPRDGYGYTF,TGTGCCAGCAGCGTTCCCCGGGACGGCTATGGCTACACCTTC
TRBV19,TRBJ2-5,.,.,CASSIRQDRETQYF,TGTGCCAGTAGTATTCGGCAGGATCGGGAGACCCAGTACTTC
TRBV6-6,TRBJ2-3,.,once,CASGFYRDSGGDTQYF,TGTGCCAGCGGCTTCTACCGGGACTCCGGTGGAGATACGCAGTATTTT
TRBV6-4,TRBJ2-2,TRBD1,.,CASSAKPGQGLRAGELFF,TGTGCCAGCAGTGCCAAGCCGGGACAGGGGCTGCGGGCCGGGGAGCTGTTTTTT
TRBV15,TRBJ1-1,.,few,CATSREGTVNTEAFF,TGTGCCACCAGCAGAGAAGGGACGGTGAACACTGAAGCTTTCTTT
TRBV5-1,TRBJ1-4,TRBD1,few,CASSLSGQATNEKLFF,TGCGCCAGCAGCTTGTCCGGACAGGCAACTAATGAAAAACTGTTTTTT